This is a list of T cell receptor beta chains from one sample in a study of cytomegalovirus exposure and HLA in healthy donors. The protocol was immunoSEQ multiplex PCR, while the TCRdb copy is restricted to in-frame clones and leaves out a portion. In the table there are more than 140,000 clones, around 90% of which are singletons. The material sequenced was PBMCs. Receptors originate from a woman between 18 and 30 years old in good health and CMV-seropositive. Each CDR3 is given with its conserved first and last residue. Fields, in order: clone size, J gene, V gene, D gene, CDR3 protein, CDR3 DNA. A D gene is named only where the DNA matches it firmly. A row's size may be missing; if present it is once, few, many or a size class.

abundance: -; j_gene: TRBJ2-1; v_gene: TRBV5-1; d_gene: -; CDR3aa: CASSSPGLSYNEQFF; CDR3nt: TGCGCCAGCAGCTCACCGGGACTCTCCTACAATGAGCAGTTCTTC
abundance: -; j_gene: TRBJ1-5; v_gene: TRBV30; d_gene: -; CDR3aa: CAWNLRSDQPQHF; CDR3nt: TGTGCCTGGAACCTGAGAAGTGATCAGCCCCAGCATTTT
abundance: -; j_gene: TRBJ1-2; v_gene: TRBV10-3; d_gene: TRBD1; CDR3aa: CATYDRVDDYGYTF; CDR3nt: TGTGCCACCTACGACAGGGTGGATGACTATGGCTACACCTTC
abundance: -; j_gene: TRBJ2-1; v_gene: TRBV5-1; d_gene: TRBD2; CDR3aa: CASSPGLAGHNEQFF; CDR3nt: TGCGCCAGCAGCCCAGGACTAGCGGGACACAATGAGCAGTTCTTC
abundance: -; j_gene: TRBJ1-1; v_gene: TRBV14; d_gene: TRBD1; CDR3aa: CASSQVTGGHGTEAFF; CDR3nt: TGTGCCAGCAGCCAGGTGACAGGGGGCCACGGCACTGAAGCTTTCTTT
abundance: once; j_gene: TRBJ1-3; v_gene: TRBV19; d_gene: -; CDR3aa: CASSIRGAPSGNTIYF; CDR3nt: TGTGCCAGTAGTATTCGGGGGGCCCCCTCTGGAAACACCATATATTTT
abundance: -; j_gene: TRBJ2-2; v_gene: TRBV2; d_gene: TRBD1; CDR3aa: CASRTGVTGELFF; CDR3nt: TGTGCCAGCAGAACAGGGGTCACCGGGGAGCTGTTTTTT
abundance: -; j_gene: TRBJ1-4; v_gene: TRBV11-3; d_gene: -; CDR3aa: CASSLPGGEKLFF; CDR3nt: TGTGCCAGCAGCCTCCCCGGTGGTGAAAAACTGTTTTTT
abundance: few; j_gene: TRBJ1-1; v_gene: TRBV19; d_gene: -; CDR3aa: CASSTDYFGPQNTEAFF; CDR3nt: TGTGCCAGTAGTACCGACTATTTTGGACCACAGAACACTGAAGCTTTCTTT
abundance: -; j_gene: TRBJ2-3; v_gene: TRBV18; d_gene: TRBD2; CDR3aa: CASSPPLAGADTQYF; CDR3nt: TGTGCCAGCTCACCACCCCTAGCGGGAGCAGATACGCAGTATTTT
abundance: -; j_gene: TRBJ1-1; v_gene: TRBV6-5; d_gene: TRBD1; CDR3aa: CASSRTGAANTEAFF; CDR3nt: TGTGCCAGCAGTAGAACAGGGGCTGCGAATACTGAAGCTTTCTTT
abundance: -; j_gene: TRBJ2-2; v_gene: TRBV9; d_gene: -; CDR3aa: CASSFTANTGELFF; CDR3nt: TGTGCCAGCAGCTTCACAGCGAACACCGGGGAGCTGTTTTTT
abundance: -; j_gene: TRBJ2-1; v_gene: TRBV6-1; d_gene: TRBD2; CDR3aa: CASSVLAGEGEQFF; CDR3nt: TGTGCCAGCAGTGTCTTAGCGGGAGAGGGTGAGCAGTTCTTC
abundance: -; j_gene: TRBJ2-2; v_gene: TRBV7-3; d_gene: -; CDR3aa: CASSRTAGANTGELFF; CDR3nt: TGTGCCAGCAGCCGAACGGCAGGGGCGAACACCGGGGAGCTGTTTTTT